This T cell receptor (beta chain) stems from a study of CD8+ T cells in alopecia areata. Study-level points and caveats: Significant decreases in scalp clonality and expanded CD8+ clones followed tofacitinib treatment.

Treatment here: oral pan-JAK inhibitor, 5-10 mg twice daily. With 0 bases removed from V and 2 bases from J, the gap between germline ends came to 14 bases. The CDR3 loop spans 16 amino acids. The germline CDR1 and CDR2 sequences are SGHDT and YYEEEE. RNA was isolated and reverse transcribed to cDNA, the sequencing template. Libraries were prepared by immunoSEQ multiplex PCR; TCRdb keeps only in-frame clonotypes and omits some of them. The table shows 190,000 or so clones, with roughly 62% occurring only once. This clone was seen only a few times. Its cognate antigen is unknown. This TCR was recovered from a human donor with alopecia areata. This rearrangement joins TRBV5-6 to TRBJ1-1; TRBD1 is a possible D gene (5 bases). The sequencing used CD8+ T cells sorted from blood, collected at week 24, from a patient treated with tofacitinib. The CDR3 sequence is CASSLGQGILNTEAFF. CDR3 coding DNA: TGTGCCAGCAGCTTGGGGCAGGGTATTCTTAACACTGAAGCTTTCTTT.